The clone carrying this T cell receptor beta chain was counted a few times. Its target is not known. One entry per CDR3 protein results from TCRdb running MiXCR on the 5' RACE reads. Of roughly 550,000 distinct CDR3 sequences in the sample, roughly 21% are singletons; the top ten hold about 12%. Trimming removed 0 bases at V and 0 bases at J, with 8 bases between. CDR1 is LGHDT, CDR2 YNNKEL, per germline (reference sequence). CDR3 length: 16 residues. This sample was taken from a study of T-cell memory formation after mild COVID-19. Study results and limitations: A balance of CD4 and CD8 characterized clones contracting day 15 to 85, whereas later expanders leaned CD4+.

The source material was PBMCs or a T cell subset sorted from them (not recorded which). This sequence joins TRBV3-1 and TRBJ1-4; D unresolved. The sequence came from an adult woman who had mild COVID-19 (a few samples of this study predate the infection). Cell type and time point are not known. Here the CDR3 reads CASSQDVGATNEKLFF. CDR3 in DNA: TGTGCCAGCAGCCAAGATGTCGGTGCAACTAATGAAAAACTGTTTTTT.